This TCR beta chain originates from a study of blood T cell repertoires in COVID-19. About the research overall: There were acute and convalescent COVID-19 samples, and they came from the United States, Italy and Spain.

This CDR3 is 15 amino acids long. Trimming shortened V by 3 bases and J by 3 bases, and 12 bases separated the two germline ends. From germline, CDR1 is LGHDT and CDR2 YNNKEL (reference sequence). Original processing methods: Amplifying reference gene primers gave estimates of nucleated cell counts. Repertoires were generated with immunoSEQ multiplex PCR, while TCRdb's copy carries only in-frame clones and drops some. That table furnishes V, J and clone size, whereas the DNA furnished D and trimming. The sample has some 83,000 clones; 82% are singletons. The chain combines TRBV3-1 (or the pseudogene TRBV3-2) with TRBJ1-3; possibly TRBD1 for D (5 bases). The source is a human donor in a cohort sampled during active COVID-19. Sequencing used peripheral blood. CDR3 coding DNA: TGTGCCAGCAGCCATGGCAGGGCAGGTGGAAACACCATATATTTT. Its translation is CASSHGRAGGNTIYF.